The TCR beta chain described here comes from a study of T-cell reconstitution after alpha-beta-depleted transplantation in children. Using unique molecular identifiers, the investigators prepared the TCRbeta library. MiXCR was run by TCRdb on the PCR reads, yielding one entry per CDR3 protein. Among nearly 550,000 distinct CDR3 sequences listed, about 18% were seen once. V lost 5 bases to trimming and J lost 5 bases, with 12 bases between them. The CDR3 extends over 13 amino acids. The germline V gene encodes CDR1 MNHEY and CDR2 SMNVEV (reference sequence). This chain joins TRBV27 and TRBJ1-1; a possible D gene is TRBD1 (5 bases). The sample here was PBMCs from the stem cell graft donor, taken from the stem cell graft. This TCR was sampled from a human donor who donated a stem cell graft to a child with acute lymphoblastic leukemia. CDR3: CASSVQGETEAFF. The CDR3, as DNA: TGTGCCAGCAGTGTGCAGGGAGAAACTGAAGCTTTCTTT.